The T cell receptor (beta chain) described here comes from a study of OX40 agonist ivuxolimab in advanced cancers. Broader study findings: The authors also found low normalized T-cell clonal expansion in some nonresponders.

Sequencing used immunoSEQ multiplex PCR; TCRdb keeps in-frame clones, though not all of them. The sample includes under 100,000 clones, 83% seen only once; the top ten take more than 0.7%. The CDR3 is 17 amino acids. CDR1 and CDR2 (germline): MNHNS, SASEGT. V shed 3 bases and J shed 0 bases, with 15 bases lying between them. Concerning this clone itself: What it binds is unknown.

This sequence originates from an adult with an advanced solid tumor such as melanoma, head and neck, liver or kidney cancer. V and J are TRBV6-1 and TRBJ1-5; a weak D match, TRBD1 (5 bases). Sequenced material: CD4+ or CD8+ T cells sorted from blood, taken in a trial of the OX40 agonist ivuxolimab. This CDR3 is CASSEGAGAYSNQPQHF. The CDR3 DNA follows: TGTGCCAGCAGTGAGGGAGCTGGGGCATATAGCAATCAGCCCCAGCATTTT.